The clone carrying this T cell receptor (beta chain) was recorded many times. The data originate from a study of spatial heterogeneity in lung cancer. For the study at large: Each unique TCR and UMI combination was seen more than ten times on average in raw reads.

CDR1 and CDR2 from the germline V gene are MNHEY and SVGEGT. The CDR3 has 15 residues. Trimming took off 6 bases at V and 0 bases at J, with 15 bases between the two ends. Every cDNA TCR molecule received its own unique molecular identifier. TCRdb called the 5' RACE reads again in MiXCR, with one record for every CDR3 protein. The table records 25,000 to 30,000 distinct CDR3 sequences, 6% of them present only once. As for time point: blood at routine non-recurrence follow-up after resection. Unsorted whole RNA from tumor, nontumor lung or frozen PBMC underwent sequencing. The chain joins TRBV6-2 or TRBV6-3 to TRBJ2-7; possibly TRBD2 for D (5 bases). This clonotype originated in a male donor with early-stage non-small cell lung cancer. The material was PBMCs, obtained at follow-up. CDR3 loop: CASSNPGTLSYEQYV. For the CDR3, the DNA is TGTGCCAGCAGCAACCCGGGAACCCTCTCCTACGAGCAGTACGTC.